Reported below is one T cell receptor (beta chain). Sequencing used immunoSEQ multiplex PCR; TCRdb keeps in-frame clones, though not all of them. The table has about 100,000 clones, under 90% seen once. This sample is part of a study of blood T cell repertoires in COVID-19. The sequenced material came from peripheral blood. This clonotype originated in a human donor in a cohort sampled during active COVID-19.

The CDR3 loop is CASSVLLTGTGGRNEQYF. CDR3 sequence (DNA): TGTGCCAGCAGCGTTCTTTTAACCGGGACAGGGGGCAGAAACGAGCAGTACTTC. V is TRBV5-5 and J is TRBJ2-7; 12 bases agree with TRBD1. The CDR3 is 18 residues long. The junction had 16 bases not matched to a gene; V was cut back by 4 bases and J by 5 bases. Germline CDR1 and CDR2: SGHKS and YYEKEE (reference sequence).